Shown below are 22 T cell receptor beta chains from a single sample sequenced in a study of T cell responses to AZD1222 COVID-19 vaccine. Data came from immunoSEQ multiplex PCR; TCRdb stores just in-frame clones and leaves some out. Of over 80,000 clones listed, roughly 90% are singletons. Source: peripheral blood, taken 28 days after the second AZD1222 dose. All receptors derive from an adult who received the AZD1222 COVID-19 vaccine.

The CDR3 spells CASLARGRETQYF. The DNA of the CDR3 is TGTGCCAGCCTAGCTCGTGGGAGAGAGACCCAGTACTTC. The V call is TRBV13, the J call TRBJ2-5; a weak D match, TRBD2 (5 bases). The V gene's germline CDR1 is PRHDT and CDR2 FYEKMQ (reference sequence). The CDR3 sequence is 13 residues long. With 8 bases removed from V and 4 bases from J, the gap between germline ends came to 14 bases.

The J gene is TRBJ2-2, the V gene TRBV7-2, with D hard to call. V was pared by 8 bases and J by 5 bases, with 12 bases between. The germline CDR1 and CDR2 sequences are SGHTA and FQGNSA. CDR3 length equals 13 residues. CDR3 sequence reads: CASGRASTGELFF. DNA of the CDR3: TGTGCCAGCGGACGGGCCTCAACCGGGGAGCTGTTTTTT.

The chain carries TRBV5-1 and TRBJ1-1, with unresolved D. This CDR3 has 13 amino acids. V lost 5 bases to trimming and J lost 1 base, with 9 bases between them. From germline, CDR1 is SGHRS and CDR2 YFSETQ. CDR3 amino acids: CASRKNQNTEAFF. CDR3 DNA sequence: TGCGCCAGCAGGAAAAACCAGAACACTGAAGCTTTCTTT.

V usage is TRBV5-4 and J usage is TRBJ2-7; the D is unclear. Trimming removed 4 bases at V and 2 bases at J, with 13 bases between. CDR1 is SGHNT, CDR2 YYREEE, per germline (reference sequence). The CDR3 extends over 14 amino acids. This CDR3 reads CASSQALGTYEQYF. The CDR3 DNA reads as TGTGCCAGCAGCCAGGCTCTAGGAACCTACGAGCAGTACTTC. Complete variable domain (other parts from reference TRBV5-4 and TRBJ2-7): ETGVTQSPTHLIKTRGQQVTLRCSSQSGHNTVSWYQQALGQGPQFIFQYYREEENGRGNFPPRFSGLQFPNYSSELNVNALELDDSALYLCASSQALGTYEQYFGPGTRLTVT.

The CDR3 spells CASSIKRERDEQFF. The CDR3, as DNA: TGTGCCAGTAGTATCAAGCGGGAGAGGGATGAGCAGTTCTTC. V and J are TRBV19 and TRBJ2-1; TRBD2 aligns across 8 bases. The CDR3 length is 14 residues. With 3 bases clipped from V and 8 bases from J, the junction kept 6 bases outside the gene matches. From germline, CDR1 is LNHDA and CDR2 SQIVND (reference sequence). The full variable domain, its missing parts supplied by reference TRBV19 and TRBJ2-1, is DGGITQSPKYLFRKEGQNVTLSCEQNLNHDAMYWYRQDPGQGLRLIYYSQIVNDFQKGDIAEGYSVSREKKESFPLTVTSAQKNPTAFYLCASSIKRERDEQFFGPGTRLTVL.

V is TRBV5-1 and J is TRBJ2-2; 7 bases fit TRBD1. J was trimmed by 0 bases and V by 3 bases; bases with no gene match: 2. Germline V gene data show CDR1 as SGHRS and CDR2 as YFSETQ. This CDR3 spans 15 amino acids. The CDR3 region is CASSSTGTNTGELFF. DNA of the CDR3: TGCGCCAGCAGCTCGACAGGGACGAACACCGGGGAGCTGTTTTTT.

The chain carries TRBV28 and TRBJ2-7, with 11 bases fitting TRBD2. The CDR3 totals 15 residues. CDR1 is MDHEN and CDR2 is SYDVKM in the germline V gene. Unmatched junction bases numbered 10, after V lost 6 bases and J lost 6 bases. In DNA, the CDR3 is TGTGCCAGCAGATCCTCCGGGACTAGCGGCTCCGAGCAGTACTTC. Translating gives CASRSSGTSGSEQYF.

This clone was found once. This chain joins TRBV5-4 and TRBJ2-5; no firm D call. Per germline, CDR1 SGHNT and CDR2 YYREEE (reference sequence). Between the trimmed V and J ends, which lost 0 bases and 2 bases, there was a span of 14 bases. This CDR3 has 16 amino acids. CDR3 loop: CASSLAPAARQETQYF. CDR3 DNA sequence: TGTGCCAGCAGCTTGGCCCCCGCGGCCCGGCAAGAGACCCAGTACTTC.

This clone was counted once. The chain is built from TRBV7-9 and TRBJ1-5; unclear D gene. This CDR3 is 14 amino acids long. V lost 1 base to trimming and J lost 0 bases, with 4 bases between them. CDR1 SEHNR and CDR2 FQNEAQ come from the germline V gene (reference sequence). The CDR3: CASSLGNSNQPQHF. Here the CDR3 DNA reads TGTGCCAGCAGCTTAGGTAATAGCAATCAGCCCCAGCATTTT. Based on the CDR3 plus reference TRBV7-9 and TRBJ1-5, the full variable domain is DTGVSQNPRHKITKRGQNVTFRCDPISEHNRLYWYRQTLGQGPEFLTYFQNEAQLEKSRLLSDRFSAERPKGSFSTLEIQRTEQGDSAMYLCASSLGNSNQPQHFGDGTRLSIL.

J is TRBJ1-4 and V is TRBV11-2; D unresolved. In germline, CDR1 is SGHAT, CDR2 FQNNGV. Deletions cut 8 bases from V and 11 bases from J, with 3 bases between. The CDR3 contains 8 residues. CDR3 sequence: CASDKLFF. The DNA of the CDR3 is TGTGCCAGCGATAAACTGTTTTTT.

This chain connects TRBV11-2 to TRBJ1-4, with D possibly TRBD1 on 5 matching bases. Germline CDR1 reads SGHAT; CDR2 reads FQNNGV. The CDR3 is 15 amino acids. Trimming left V 2 bases short and J 4 bases short, with 11 bases between. The CDR3 DNA is TGTGCCAGCAGCTTAAATCGACAGCGTAATGAAAAACTGTTTTTT. Amino acids: CASSLNRQRNEKLFF.

The genes are TRBV19 and TRBJ1-1, with D hard to call. There are 13 residues in the CDR3. The V gene lost 1 base and the J gene lost 10 bases, with 13 bases spanning the gap. Germline V lookup: CDR1 LNHDA, CDR2 SQIVND (reference sequence). The CDR3 DNA follows: TGTGCCAGTAGTATAGGACGGGCCGAGGGAGCTTTCTTT. It translates to CASSIGRAEGAFF.

This chain links TRBV7-9 with TRBJ2-5; TRBD2 aligns across 9 bases. The ends lost 11 bases at V and 2 bases at J; junction bases unmatched: 12. The germline CDR1 and CDR2 sequences are SEHNR and FQNEAQ (reference sequence). This CDR3 is built from 15 residues. CDR3 region: CAGEGLAGSQETQYF. CDR3 DNA sequence: TGTGCCGGGGAGGGGCTAGCGGGATCACAAGAGACCCAGTACTTC.

This clone occurred a few times. The J gene is TRBJ1-5, the V gene TRBV6-5; tentative D call: TRBD1 (6 bases). The CDR3 is made up of 15 amino acids. In germline, CDR1 is MNHEY, CDR2 SVGAGI. V lost 2 bases, J lost 2 bases, and 10 bases lay in between. The CDR3 spells CASSYEAGGNQPQHF. The DNA of the CDR3 is TGTGCCAGCAGTTACGAGGCAGGGGGCAATCAGCCCCAGCATTTT.

The gene calls are TRBV5-1 and TRBJ1-2, with D maybe TRBD1 (5 bases). This CDR3 contains 16 residues. The V gene's germline CDR1 is SGHRS and CDR2 YFSETQ. Trimming took 0 bases from V and 4 from J, leaving 16 bases between them. The CDR3 region is CASSLVAAGLVYGYTF. The CDR3 bases are TGCGCCAGCAGCTTGGTGGCCGCGGGGCTCGTCTATGGCTACACCTTC.

The chain uses TRBV9 and TRBJ2-2, with D possibly TRBD2 on 6 matching bases. The CDR3 covers 15 residues. Trimming shortened V by 0 bases and J by 5 bases, and 11 bases separated the two germline ends. Per the germline V gene, CDR1 is SGDLS and CDR2 is YYNGEE. This chain's CDR3 is CASSVAGASTGELFF. The CDR3 region has the DNA TGTGCCAGCAGCGTAGCGGGAGCTAGTACCGGGGAGCTGTTTTTT.

The chain joins TRBV5-4 to TRBJ2-7, with D possibly matching TRBD2 (5 bases). The CDR3 runs 11 residues. The germline CDR1 and CDR2 sequences are SGHNT and YYREEE (reference sequence). Trimming shortened V by 2 bases and J by 5 bases, and 5 bases separated the two germline ends. CDR3 region: CASSFGDEQYF. The CDR3 DNA sequence: TGTGCCAGCAGCTTCGGGGACGAGCAGTACTTC.

This rearrangement joins TRBV14 to TRBJ1-4, with D possibly matching TRBD1 (6 bases). Per germline, CDR1 SGHDN and CDR2 FVKESK. The CDR3 runs 13 residues. The ends were cut back, 6 bases at V and 3 bases at J, with 8 bases in the middle. CDR3 nucleotides: TGTGCCAGCAGTCGGGGGCCTAATGAAAAACTGTTTTTT. This encodes CASSRGPNEKLFF.

The chain joins TRBV10-2 to TRBJ2-7; D not certain. V lost 2 bases and J lost 6, with 8 bases in between. CDR1 WSHSY and CDR2 SAAADI come from the germline V gene. This CDR3 is 12 amino acids long. The CDR3 spells CASSEAPREQYF. The CDR3 DNA reads as TGCGCCAGCAGTGAGGCCCCCCGCGAGCAGTACTTC.

The chain uses TRBV7-2 and TRBJ1-3; D may be TRBD1 (5 bases). V was shortened by 1 base and J by 14 bases, with 12 bases between the two germline ends. Germline V gives CDR1 SGHTA, CDR2 FQGNSA. CDR3 length equals 12 residues. Here the CDR3 DNA reads TGTGCCAGCAGCTTAGTCGGGGACCGCCTATATTTT. Residues: CASSLVGDRLYF.

V and J are TRBV5-6 and TRBJ1-2; 7 bases match TRBD1. The V gene's germline CDR1 is SGHDT and CDR2 YYEEEE. The CDR3 has 16 residues. V dropped 0 bases and J dropped 2; count of bases not matched to a gene: 7. CDR3 sequence reads: CASSLGTGTVNYGYTF. CDR3 in DNA: TGTGCCAGCAGCTTGGGCACCGGGACAGTCAACTATGGCTACACCTTC. The full variable domain, its missing parts supplied by reference TRBV5-6 and TRBJ1-2, is DAGVTQSPTHLIKTRGQQVTLRCSPKSGHDTVSWYQQALGQGPQFIFQYYEEEERQRGNFPDRFSGHQFPNYSSELNVNALLLGDSALYLCASSLGTGTVNYGYTFGSGTRLTVV.

In nucleotides, the CDR3 is TGTGCCAGCAACCTAGCGGGAGGGAACACCGGGGAGCTGTTTTTT. This translates into CASNLAGGNTGELFF. The chain has TRBV3-1 (or the pseudogene TRBV3-2) and TRBJ2-2; 11 bases fit TRBD2. Looked up from germline, CDR1 is LGHDT and CDR2 is YNNKEL (reference sequence). The CDR3 is 15 amino acids. With 7 bases clipped from V and 1 base from J, the junction kept 2 bases outside the gene matches.